These 3 T cell receptor beta chains were all obtained from the same sample, sequenced in a study of OX40 agonist ivuxolimab in advanced cancers. Libraries were prepared by immunoSEQ multiplex PCR; TCRdb keeps only in-frame clonotypes and omits some of them. The sample includes around 68,000 clones, approximately 90% of them seen just once. The source material was CD4+ or CD8+ T cells sorted from blood, sampled in a trial of the OX40 agonist ivuxolimab. All receptors derive from an adult with an advanced solid tumor such as melanoma, head and neck, liver or kidney cancer.

The gene calls are TRBV19 and TRBJ2-5; perhaps TRBD1 as D (6 bases). The V end lost 5 bases, the J end lost 0 bases, and 10 bases lay between the germline ends. This CDR3 is 14 amino acids long. Germline V gene sequence: CDR1 LNHDA, CDR2 SQIVND (reference sequence). In DNA form, the CDR3 reads TGTGCCAGTAGTGCCGACAGGTACCAAGAGACCCAGTACTTC. Amino acid sequence: CASSADRYQETQYF.

The chain carries TRBV13 and TRBJ1-4, with 11 bases matching TRBD1. Germline CDR1 is PRHDT and CDR2 is FYEKMQ (reference sequence). This CDR3 has 19 amino acids. V trimming: 0 bases; J trimming: 3 bases; junction bases outside the gene matches: 9. CDR3 coding DNA: TGTGCCAGCAGCTTAGGCGTCGGGACAGGGGGGGGAGCTAATGAAAAACTGTTTTTT. It specifies CASSLGVGTGGGANEKLFF.

The CDR3 reads CASSLLGEQFF. DNA for the CDR3: TGTGCCAGCAGCTTGTTAGGGGAGCAGTTCTTC. This rearrangement joins TRBV5-4 to TRBJ2-1; D call uncertain. This CDR3 is built from 11 residues. Looked up from germline, CDR1 is SGHNT and CDR2 is YYREEE (reference sequence). V was clipped by 1 base and J by 10 bases, with 6 bases between them. The full variable domain, completed using reference TRBV5-4 and TRBJ2-1, is ETGVTQSPTHLIKTRGQQVTLRCSSQSGHNTVSWYQQALGQGPQFIFQYYREEENGRGNFPPRFSGLQFPNYSSELNVNALELDDSALYLCASSLLGEQFFGPGTRLTVL.